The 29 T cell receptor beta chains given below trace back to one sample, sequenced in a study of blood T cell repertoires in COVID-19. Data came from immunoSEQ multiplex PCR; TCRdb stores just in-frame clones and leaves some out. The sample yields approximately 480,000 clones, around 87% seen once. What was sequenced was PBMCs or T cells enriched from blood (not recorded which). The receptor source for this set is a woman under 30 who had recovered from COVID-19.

CDR3 coding DNA: TGTGCCAGCAGTCCCCTGGGGGGGAACGAGCAGTACTTC. Translated, it gives CASSPLGGNEQYF. The rearrangement uses TRBV28 and TRBJ2-7, with TRBD2 identical over 7 bases. The germline CDR1 and CDR2 sequences are MDHEN and SYDVKM. The length of the CDR3 is 13 residues. V shed 5 bases and J 5 bases; nucleotides not matched to a gene: 6.

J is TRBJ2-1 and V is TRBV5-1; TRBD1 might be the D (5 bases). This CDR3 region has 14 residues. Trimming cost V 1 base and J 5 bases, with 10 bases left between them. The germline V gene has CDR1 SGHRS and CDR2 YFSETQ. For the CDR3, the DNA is TGCGCCAGCAGCTTGAGGGGTTACGACAATGAGCAGTTCTTC. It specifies CASSLRGYDNEQFF.

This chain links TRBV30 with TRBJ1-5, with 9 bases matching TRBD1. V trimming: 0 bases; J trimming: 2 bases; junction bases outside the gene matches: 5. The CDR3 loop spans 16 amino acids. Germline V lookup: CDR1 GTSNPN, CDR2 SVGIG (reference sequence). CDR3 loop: CAWSVQGARGNQPQHF. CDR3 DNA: TGTGCCTGGAGTGTACAGGGGGCGCGAGGCAATCAGCCCCAGCATTTT.

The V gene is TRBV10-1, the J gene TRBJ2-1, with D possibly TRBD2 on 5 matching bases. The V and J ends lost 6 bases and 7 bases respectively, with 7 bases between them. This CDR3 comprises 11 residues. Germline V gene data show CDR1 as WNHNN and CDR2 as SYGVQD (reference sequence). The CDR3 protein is CASRSGNEQFF. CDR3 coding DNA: TGCGCCAGCAGATCGGGGAATGAGCAGTTCTTC.

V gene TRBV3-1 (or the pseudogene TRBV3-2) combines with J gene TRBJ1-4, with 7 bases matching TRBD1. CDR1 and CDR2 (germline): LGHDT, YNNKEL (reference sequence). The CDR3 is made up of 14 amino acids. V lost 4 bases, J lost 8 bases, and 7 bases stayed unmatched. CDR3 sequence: CASSLGQVGEKLFF. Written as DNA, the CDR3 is TGTGCCAGCAGCCTTGGACAGGTGGGGGAAAAACTGTTTTTT.

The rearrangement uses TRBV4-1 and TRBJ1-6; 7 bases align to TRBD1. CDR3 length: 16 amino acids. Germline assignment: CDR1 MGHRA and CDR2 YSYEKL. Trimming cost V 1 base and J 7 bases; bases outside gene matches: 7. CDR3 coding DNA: TGCGCCAGCAGCCAAGTGGGGGGACAGTCGAATTCACCCCTCCACTTT. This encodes CASSQVGGQSNSPLHF.

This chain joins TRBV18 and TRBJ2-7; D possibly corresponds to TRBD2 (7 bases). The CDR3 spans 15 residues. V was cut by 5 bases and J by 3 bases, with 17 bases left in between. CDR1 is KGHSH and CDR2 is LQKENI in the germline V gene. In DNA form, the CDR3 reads TGTGCCAGCTCAAATGGGGGGGCCCTCCGCTACGAGCAGTACTTC. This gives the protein CASSNGGALRYEQYF.

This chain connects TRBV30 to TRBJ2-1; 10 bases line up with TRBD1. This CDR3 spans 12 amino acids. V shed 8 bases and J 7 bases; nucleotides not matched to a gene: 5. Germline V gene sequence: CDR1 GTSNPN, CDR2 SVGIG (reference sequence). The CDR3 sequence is CALTGGINEQFF. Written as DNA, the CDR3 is TGTGCCCTGACAGGGGGCATAAATGAGCAGTTCTTC. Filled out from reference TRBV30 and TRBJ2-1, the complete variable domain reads SQTIHQWPATLVQPVGSPLSLECTVEGTSNPNLYWYRQAAGRGLQLLFYSVGIGQISSEVPQNLSASRPQDRQFILSSKKLLLSDSGFYLCALTGGINEQFFGPGTRLTVL.

The CDR3: CAGRTGGAINYGYTF. Here the CDR3 DNA reads TGTGCCGGGAGGACGGGGGGGGCCATAAACTATGGCTACACCTTC. This chain uses TRBV6-4 with TRBJ1-2; maybe TRBD1 (6 bases). CDR1 MRHNA and CDR2 SNTAGT come from the germline V gene. The CDR3 sequence is 15 residues long. V lost 11 bases to trimming and J lost 2 bases, with 21 bases between them.

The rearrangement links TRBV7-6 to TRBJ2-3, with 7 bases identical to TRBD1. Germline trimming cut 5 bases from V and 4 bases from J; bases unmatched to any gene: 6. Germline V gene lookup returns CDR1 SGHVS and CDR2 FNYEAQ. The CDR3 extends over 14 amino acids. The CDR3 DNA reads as TGTGCCAGCAGCCGGGGACAGCCTTCAGATACGCAGTATTTT. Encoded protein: CASSRGQPSDTQYF.

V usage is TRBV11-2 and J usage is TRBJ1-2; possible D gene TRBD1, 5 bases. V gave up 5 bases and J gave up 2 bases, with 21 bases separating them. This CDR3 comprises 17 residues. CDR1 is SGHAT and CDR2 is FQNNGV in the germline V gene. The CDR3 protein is CASSHTKKQDINYGYTF. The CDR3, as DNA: TGTGCCAGCAGCCACACAAAGAAGCAGGACATAAACTATGGCTACACCTTC.

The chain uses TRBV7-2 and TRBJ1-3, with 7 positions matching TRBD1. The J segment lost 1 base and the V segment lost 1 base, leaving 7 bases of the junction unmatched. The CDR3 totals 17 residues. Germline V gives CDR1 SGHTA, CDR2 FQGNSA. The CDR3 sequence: CASSLGGQILSGNTIYF. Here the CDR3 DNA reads TGTGCCAGCAGCTTAGGGGGACAGATCCTTTCTGGAAACACCATATATTTT.

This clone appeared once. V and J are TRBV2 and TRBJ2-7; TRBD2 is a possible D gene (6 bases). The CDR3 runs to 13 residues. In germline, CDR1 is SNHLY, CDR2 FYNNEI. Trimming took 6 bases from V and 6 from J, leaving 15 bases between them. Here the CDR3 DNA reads TGTGCCAGCAGGGCTAGCGCTTTATCCGAGCAGTACTTC. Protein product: CASRASALSEQYF.

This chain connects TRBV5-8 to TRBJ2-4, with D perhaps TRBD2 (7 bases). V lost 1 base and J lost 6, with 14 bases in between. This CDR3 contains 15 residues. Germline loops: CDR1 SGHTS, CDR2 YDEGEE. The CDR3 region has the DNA TGTGCCAGCAGCTTGAGAGGGGGGGACGGAAACATTCAGTACTTC. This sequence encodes CASSLRGGDGNIQYF.

The CDR3 nucleotides are TGTGCCAGCTCACCACCCCCCGCGGGCTCCTCCTACGAGCAGTACTTC. Residues: CASSPPPAGSSYEQYF. The V call is TRBV18, the J call TRBJ2-7; possibly TRBD2 for D (5 bases). CDR1 and CDR2 from the germline V gene are KGHSH and LQKENI. Between the trimmed V and J ends, which lost 0 bases and 0 bases, there was a span of 12 bases. The CDR3 spans 16 residues.

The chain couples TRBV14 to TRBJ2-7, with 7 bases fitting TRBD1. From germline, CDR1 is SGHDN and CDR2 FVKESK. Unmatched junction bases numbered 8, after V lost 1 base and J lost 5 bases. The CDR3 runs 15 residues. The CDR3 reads CASSQGVFTGDEQYF. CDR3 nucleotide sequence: TGTGCCAGCAGCCAAGGAGTATTTACAGGGGACGAGCAGTACTTC.

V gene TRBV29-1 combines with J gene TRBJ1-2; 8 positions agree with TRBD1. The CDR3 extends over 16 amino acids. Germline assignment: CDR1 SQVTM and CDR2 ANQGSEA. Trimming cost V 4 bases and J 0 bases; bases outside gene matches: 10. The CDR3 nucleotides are TGCAGCGTTGTACCGACAGGGGTGGGACCTAACTATGGCTACACCTTC. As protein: CSVVPTGVGPNYGYTF.

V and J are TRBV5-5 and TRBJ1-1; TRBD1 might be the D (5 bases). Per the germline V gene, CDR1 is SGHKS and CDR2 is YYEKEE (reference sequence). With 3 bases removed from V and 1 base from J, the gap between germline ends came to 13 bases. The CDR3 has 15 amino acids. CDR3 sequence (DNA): TGTGCCAGCAGCTCCCAGGGCAGACAGAACACTGAAGCTTTCTTT. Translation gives CASSSQGRQNTEAFF.

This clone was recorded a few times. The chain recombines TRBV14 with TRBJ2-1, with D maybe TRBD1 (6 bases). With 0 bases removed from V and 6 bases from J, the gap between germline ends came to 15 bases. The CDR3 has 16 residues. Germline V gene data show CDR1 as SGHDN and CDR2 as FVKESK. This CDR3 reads CASSQDTGHLVNEQFF. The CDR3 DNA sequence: TGTGCCAGCAGCCAAGATACAGGGCATCTAGTCAATGAGCAGTTCTTC.

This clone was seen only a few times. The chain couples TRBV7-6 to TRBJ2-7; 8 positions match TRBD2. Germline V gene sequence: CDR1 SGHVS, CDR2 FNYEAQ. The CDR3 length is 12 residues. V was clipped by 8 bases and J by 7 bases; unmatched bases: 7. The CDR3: CASAPGGAEQYF. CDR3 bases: TGTGCCAGCGCCCCGGGGGGGGCGGAGCAGTACTTC.

The CDR3 is CASSLSLAGGPIDTQYF. Written as DNA, the CDR3 is TGCGCCAGCAGCTTGTCATTAGCGGGGGGGCCTATAGATACGCAGTATTTT. The chain employs TRBV5-1 and TRBJ2-3; TRBD2 matches 11 bases. CDR3 length: 17 amino acids. The germline gives CDR1 SGHRS, CDR2 YFSETQ. Trimming removed 1 base from V and 5 bases from J; junction bases left unmatched: 9.

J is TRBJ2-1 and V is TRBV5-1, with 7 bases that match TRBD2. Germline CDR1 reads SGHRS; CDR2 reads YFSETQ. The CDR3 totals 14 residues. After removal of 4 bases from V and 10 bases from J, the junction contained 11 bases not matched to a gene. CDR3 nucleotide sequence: TGCGCCAGCAGCCCCGGGACTACGGTCCGGGAGCAGTTCTTC. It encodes CASSPGTTVREQFF.

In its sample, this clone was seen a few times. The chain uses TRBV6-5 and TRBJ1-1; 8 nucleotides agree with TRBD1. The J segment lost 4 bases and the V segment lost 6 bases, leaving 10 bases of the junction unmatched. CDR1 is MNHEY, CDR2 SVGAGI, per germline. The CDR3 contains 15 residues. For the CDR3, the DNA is TGTGCCAGCAGGGCTACAGGGGGGGGCCGCACTGAAGCTTTCTTT. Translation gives CASRATGGGRTEAFF.

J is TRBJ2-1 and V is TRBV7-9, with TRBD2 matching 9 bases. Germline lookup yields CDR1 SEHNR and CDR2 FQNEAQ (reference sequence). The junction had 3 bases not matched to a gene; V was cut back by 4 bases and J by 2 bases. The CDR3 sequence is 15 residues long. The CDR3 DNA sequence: TGTGCCAGCAGCTCCGCGGGGGGGACCTACAATGAGCAGTTCTTC. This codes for CASSSAGGTYNEQFF.

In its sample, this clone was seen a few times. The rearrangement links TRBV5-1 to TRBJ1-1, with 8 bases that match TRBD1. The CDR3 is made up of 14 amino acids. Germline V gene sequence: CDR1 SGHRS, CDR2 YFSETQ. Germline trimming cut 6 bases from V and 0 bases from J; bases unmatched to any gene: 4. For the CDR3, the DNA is TGCGCCAGCACGCGGGACAGGCTGAACACTGAAGCTTTCTTT. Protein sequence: CASTRDRLNTEAFF.

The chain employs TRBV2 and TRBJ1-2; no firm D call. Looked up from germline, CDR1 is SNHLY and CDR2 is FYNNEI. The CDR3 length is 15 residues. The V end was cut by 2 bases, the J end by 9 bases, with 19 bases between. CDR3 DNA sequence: TGTGCCAGCAGTGAATTAGGTCGGGGATCTGAGAGCTACACCTTC. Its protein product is CASSELGRGSESYTF.

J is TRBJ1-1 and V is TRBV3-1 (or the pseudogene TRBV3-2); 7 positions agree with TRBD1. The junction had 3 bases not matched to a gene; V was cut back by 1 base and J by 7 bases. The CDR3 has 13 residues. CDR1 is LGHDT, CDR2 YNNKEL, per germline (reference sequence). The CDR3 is CASSQGGTVEAFF. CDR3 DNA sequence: TGTGCCAGCAGCCAAGGTGGGACAGTTGAAGCTTTCTTT.

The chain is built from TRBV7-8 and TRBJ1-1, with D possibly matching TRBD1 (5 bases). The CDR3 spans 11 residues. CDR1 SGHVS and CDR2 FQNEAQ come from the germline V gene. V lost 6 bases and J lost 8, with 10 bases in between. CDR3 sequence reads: CASRGGLEAFF. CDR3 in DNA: TGTGCCAGCAGGGGGGGGTTGGAAGCTTTCTTT.

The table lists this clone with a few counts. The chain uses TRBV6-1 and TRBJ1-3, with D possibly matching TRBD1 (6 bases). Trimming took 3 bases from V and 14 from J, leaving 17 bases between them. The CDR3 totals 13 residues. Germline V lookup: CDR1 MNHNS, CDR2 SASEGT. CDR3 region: CASSDSYRERVYF. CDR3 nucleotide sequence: TGTGCCAGCAGTGATAGCTACAGGGAACGGGTATATTTT.